The TCR beta chain described here comes from a study of CD8+CD57+ T cells in acquired aplastic anemia. This clonotype was recorded once. Patients selected for sequencing had displayed CD8+CD57+ cell expansion by flow cytometry. Losses at the gene ends were 8 bases for V and 1 base for J; bases not matched to a gene: 3. This CDR3 is 13 amino acids long. TCR beta VDJ and CDR3 profiling used genomic DNA as template. MiXCR, run by TCRdb on the reads, gives a single entry per CDR3 protein. The repertoire holds around 160,000 distinct CDR3 sequences, with 47% as singletons. The clonotype originates from a human donor with aplastic anemia. The V and J genes are TRBV12-3 or TRBV12-4 and TRBJ2-5, with 8 bases matching TRBD1. The sample was sorted CD4+, CD8+, or CD8+CD57+ T cells (not recorded which) from PBMCs. The CDR3 nucleotides are TGTGCCAGCCAGGACAGGGTCCAAGAGACCCAGTACTTC. The encoded protein is CASQDRVQETQYF.